The 30 T cell receptor beta chains in this list originate from one sample, sequenced in a study of blood T cell repertoires in COVID-19. Assay used: immunoSEQ multiplex PCR; TCRdb lists only in-frame clones, some missing. The sample consists of around 260,000 clones, around 82% of them appearing once. The sample consisted of peripheral blood. These TCRs come from a woman in her forties or fifties who had recovered from COVID-19.

The chain combines TRBV5-1 with TRBJ2-1; 7 nucleotides agree with TRBD1. V gave up 1 base and J gave up 3 bases; unmatched junction bases: 13. The CDR3 contains 18 residues. Germline assignment: CDR1 SGHRS and CDR2 YFSETQ. CDR3 DNA sequence: TGCGCCAGCAGCTTGACCGGGACAGCTTCAGTGGGCTACAATGAGCAGTTCTTC. Residues: CASSLTGTASVGYNEQFF.

The chain joins TRBV13 to TRBJ2-3; TRBD2 agrees at 10 bases. Trimming cost V 2 bases and J 2 bases; bases outside gene matches: 4. The CDR3 runs to 16 residues. Germline values: CDR1 PRHDT, CDR2 FYEKMQ (reference sequence). Here the CDR3 DNA reads TGTGCCAGCAGCTTAAGGCTAGCGGGAGTCACAGATACGCAGTATTTT. Translated: CASSLRLAGVTDTQYF.

A note on this clone: A junction boundary mismatches the germline segment, possibly from a read error. The chain is built from TRBV7-2 and TRBJ2-3, with 11 nucleotides matching TRBD2. The germline V gene encodes CDR1 SGHTA and CDR2 FQGNSA. This CDR3 spans 15 amino acids. CDR3 DNA sequence: TGTGCCAGCAGCCTAGCGGGGGGTACTACAGATACGCAGTATTTT. It encodes CASSLAGGTTDTQYF.

V is TRBV7-2 and J is TRBJ2-1; 7 bases are a match to TRBD1. V lost 5 bases to trimming and J lost 5 bases; unmatched junction nucleotides: 6. Germline CDR1 reads SGHTA; CDR2 reads FQGNSA. This CDR3 region has 14 residues. The CDR3 spells CASSLGTDHNEQFF. The CDR3 coding sequence is TGTGCCAGCAGCCTCGGGACAGACCACAATGAGCAGTTCTTC.

The chain combines TRBV20-1 with TRBJ2-1; the match to TRBD1 covers 7 bases. CDR1 is DFQATT, CDR2 SNEGSKA, per germline (reference sequence). The CDR3 consists of 11 residues. V was pared by 4 bases and J by 9 bases, with 3 bases of the junction left unmatched. The CDR3 protein is CSAKGGTEQFF. The CDR3 region has the DNA TGCAGTGCTAAAGGGGGCACTGAGCAGTTCTTC.

The CDR3 bases are TGTGCCAGCTCACCATCCACTGACTATGGCTACACCTTC. Amino acid sequence: CASSPSTDYGYTF. This sequence joins TRBV18 and TRBJ1-2; D is uncertain. This CDR3 region has 13 residues. CDR1 and CDR2 from the germline V gene are KGHSH and LQKENI. Deletions cut 2 bases from V and 3 bases from J, with 7 bases between.

The gene calls are TRBV5-8 and TRBJ2-7, with 12 bases aligning to TRBD1. V shed 4 bases, J shed 4 bases, and the junction held 12 bases outside the gene matches. CDR3 length: 17 amino acids. The germline V gene encodes CDR1 SGHTS and CDR2 YDEGEE. The CDR3 protein is CASSPWVGGQGAYEQYF. The DNA of the CDR3 is TGTGCCAGCAGCCCGTGGGTTGGGGGACAGGGGGCTTACGAGCAGTACTTC.

This sequence joins TRBV27 and TRBJ1-1; unclear D gene. The CDR3 is 13 amino acids. With 6 bases removed from V and 0 bases from J, the gap between germline ends came to 8 bases. CDR1 is MNHEY and CDR2 is SMNVEV in the germline V gene (reference sequence). CDR3 protein: CASSLDMNTEAFF. The CDR3 DNA reads TGTGCCAGCAGCCTTGACATGAACACTGAAGCTTTCTTT.

This clone was counted ten times or more. V is TRBV18 and J is TRBJ2-5; D is ambiguous. The CDR3 has 14 amino acids. V was shortened by 0 bases and J by 5 bases, with 10 bases between the two germline ends. Germline CDR1 KGHSH, CDR2 LQKENI. CDR3 DNA: TGTGCCAGCTCACCACCGGGCCTAACGGAGACCCAGTACTTC. The encoded protein is CASSPPGLTETQYF.

The chain carries TRBV11-1 and TRBJ2-5, with D uncertain. CDR1 is SGHAT, CDR2 FQDESV, per germline (reference sequence). Trimming took off 2 bases at V and 1 base at J, with 5 bases between the two ends. This CDR3 is 13 amino acids long. The chain's CDR3 is CASSLRFQETQYF. CDR3 sequence (DNA): TGTGCCAGCAGCTTACGGTTCCAAGAGACCCAGTACTTC.

V gene TRBV5-4 combines with J gene TRBJ2-3, with D tentatively TRBD1 (6 bases). V was pared by 3 bases and J by 3 bases, with 11 bases between. Germline CDR1 is SGHNT and CDR2 is YYREEE (reference sequence). The CDR3 is made up of 14 amino acids. The CDR3, as DNA: TGTGCCAGCAGCTGGGGGCGAGGTACAGATACGCAGTATTTT. The encoded protein is CASSWGRGTDTQYF.

The table lists this clone with a count of one. The V gene is TRBV4-3, the J gene TRBJ2-7; 7 bases are a match to TRBD2. The germline CDR1 and CDR2 sequences are LGHNA and YSLEER. The V and J ends lost 0 bases and 3 bases, in that order; junction bases with no gene match: 8. The CDR3 spans 16 residues. CDR3 residues: CASSQDPPSGFYEQYF. The CDR3 DNA sequence: TGCGCCAGCAGCCAAGATCCGCCTAGCGGCTTCTACGAGCAGTACTTC.

The chain carries TRBV7-2 and TRBJ1-1; 7 nucleotides match TRBD1. CDR1 SGHTA and CDR2 FQGNSA come from the germline V gene. Trimming at V came to 3 bases and at J to 8 bases, leaving 3 bases not matched to a gene. The CDR3 consists of 12 residues. CDR3 in DNA: TGTGCCAGCAGCTTTATGGGACAGGAAGCTTTCTTT. It translates to CASSFMGQEAFF.

The rearrangement joins TRBV24-1 to TRBJ2-7, with D tentatively TRBD1 (8 bases). The CDR3 loop spans 16 amino acids. The germline gives CDR1 KGHDR, CDR2 SFDVKD. V was trimmed by 4 bases and J by 3 bases, leaving 18 bases between them. In DNA form, the CDR3 reads TGTGCCACCAGTGAGGGGGGGACAGGAAGATTCTACGAGCAGTACTTC. Residues: CATSEGGTGRFYEQYF.

V gene TRBV4-2 combines with J gene TRBJ2-3, with no clear D. The CDR3 is made up of 14 amino acids. Germline V CDR1 and CDR2: LGHNA, YNFKEQ. V shed 1 base and J shed 0 bases, with 5 bases lying between them. CDR3 nucleotide sequence: TGTGCCAGCAGCCAAGCGACTAGCACAGATACGCAGTATTTT. As protein: CASSQATSTDTQYF.

This rearrangement joins TRBV3-1 (or the pseudogene TRBV3-2) to TRBJ2-5; 10 positions match TRBD2. V shed 1 base, J shed 7 bases, and the junction held 9 bases outside the gene matches. CDR1 and CDR2 (germline): LGHDT, YNNKEL (reference sequence). The CDR3 contains 16 residues. The CDR3 sequence: CASSQGRLAGVATQYF. CDR3 bases: TGTGCCAGCAGCCAAGGCCGCCTAGCGGGAGTTGCGACCCAGTACTTC.

This clone has only one observation. The genes are TRBV6-5 and TRBJ2-7; 8 bases are shared with TRBD1. This CDR3 comprises 16 residues. Germline V CDR1 and CDR2: MNHEY, SVGAGI. Trimming took 0 bases from V and 6 from J; bases not matched to a gene: 10. The CDR3 region has the DNA TGTGCCAGCAGTTACTCCTTTCAGGGGGCGCAGATCGAGCAGTACTTC. Its protein product is CASSYSFQGAQIEQYF.

The chain carries TRBV27 and TRBJ2-1; 13 bases are a match to TRBD2. After removal of 6 bases from V and 7 bases from J, the junction contained 9 bases not matched to a gene. There are 16 residues in the CDR3. CDR1 is MNHEY, CDR2 SMNVEV, per germline (reference sequence). In DNA form, the CDR3 reads TGTGCCAGCAGAAGAACTAGCGGGGGGGCCGGGAATGAGCAGTTCTTC. Its protein product is CASRRTSGGAGNEQFF.

The CDR3 DNA sequence: TGTGCCAGCAGTGTAAGGCTAGCGGGAGGTGTTGAGCAGTTCTTC. It translates to CASSVRLAGGVEQFF. V gene TRBV2 combines with J gene TRBJ2-1; 11 nucleotides match TRBD2. J lost 9 bases, V lost 4 bases, and 8 bases had no gene match. The CDR3 length is 15 residues. CDR1 is SNHLY, CDR2 FYNNEI, per germline.

V gene TRBV5-5 combines with J gene TRBJ2-7; TRBD1 agrees at 10 bases. Germline loops: CDR1 SGHKS, CDR2 YYEKEE (reference sequence). The CDR3 has 15 residues. J gave up 1 base and V 4 bases, and 5 bases lay outside the gene matches. CDR3 DNA: TGTGCCAGCAGCACGGGACAGGGGCTATCCTACGAGCAGTACTTC. This gives the protein CASSTGQGLSYEQYF.

The rearrangement links TRBV2 to TRBJ1-5; 7 nucleotides match TRBD1. The CDR3 extends over 15 amino acids. Germline V gives CDR1 SNHLY, CDR2 FYNNEI. J lost 2 bases, V lost 7 bases, and 8 bases had no gene match. CDR3 region: CASTDQGEGNQPQHF. Written as DNA, the CDR3 is TGTGCCAGCACCGATCAGGGGGAAGGCAATCAGCCCCAGCATTTT. Full variable domain (rest looked up from reference TRBV2 and TRBJ1-5): EPEVTQTPSHQVTQMGQEVILRCVPISNHLYFYWYRQILGQKVEFLVSFYNNEISEKSEIFDDQFSVERPDGSNFTLKIRSTKLEDSAMYFCASTDQGEGNQPQHFGDGTRLSIL.

J is TRBJ2-1 and V is TRBV24-1, with D perhaps TRBD1 (6 bases). The CDR3 length is 15 residues. Germline CDR1 reads KGHDR; CDR2 reads SFDVKD. V lost 4 bases and J lost 4, with 13 bases in between. The CDR3 reads CATSDLQTGYNEQFF. The CDR3 nucleotides are TGTGCCACCAGTGACCTCCAGACAGGTTACAATGAGCAGTTCTTC.

This clone has a handful of counts. This rearrangement joins TRBV30 to TRBJ2-1; 11 bases match TRBD2. V lost 3 bases to trimming and J lost 12 bases; unmatched junction nucleotides: 7. This CDR3 has 13 residues. CDR1 and CDR2 from the germline V gene are GTSNPN and SVGIG (reference sequence). CDR3: CAWSLLAGEAQFF. DNA for the CDR3: TGTGCCTGGAGCCTACTAGCGGGAGAGGCGCAGTTCTTC.

V usage is TRBV28 and J usage is TRBJ2-1; D might be TRBD1 (6 bases). The ends were cut back, 4 bases at V and 8 bases at J, with 15 bases in the middle. Germline assignment: CDR1 MDHEN and CDR2 SYDVKM. This CDR3 contains 14 residues. The DNA for the CDR3 is TGTGCCAGCAGTTCTATTAACAGGGCGGATGAGCAGTTCTTC. This codes for CASSSINRADEQFF.

This clone was recorded once. The sample carries other DNA sequences with the same CDR3. This chain links TRBV20-1 with TRBJ2-7; D possibly corresponds to TRBD1 (5 bases). The germline V gene has CDR1 DFQATT and CDR2 SNEGSKA (reference sequence). Between the trimmed V and J ends, which lost 2 bases and 5 bases, there was a span of 7 bases. There are 11 residues in the CDR3. CDR3 residues: CSARSGHEQYF. As DNA, the CDR3 is TGCAGTGCTAGATCAGGGCACGAGCAGTACTTC.

The chain combines TRBV28 with TRBJ1-2, with D possibly being TRBD1 (6 bases). Trimming removed 1 base from V and 7 bases from J, with 13 bases in between. The CDR3 runs to 14 residues. CDR1 and CDR2 (germline): MDHEN, SYDVKM. For the CDR3, the DNA is TGTGCCAGCAGTTTATCCCCAGGGGCTTTTGGCTACACCTTC. As protein: CASSLSPGAFGYTF.

The CDR3 nucleotides read TGTGCCAGCAGTGAAACTCGAACAGGAACGGATGGCTACACCTTC. It specifies CASSETRTGTDGYTF. This chain links TRBV2 with TRBJ1-2; maybe TRBD1 (5 bases). Germline lookup yields CDR1 SNHLY and CDR2 FYNNEI. V lost 2 bases and J lost 6, with 16 bases in between. The CDR3 runs to 15 residues.

V gene TRBV2 combines with J gene TRBJ1-2; D remains ambiguous. V lost 3 bases, J lost 0 bases, and 14 bases lay in between. Germline V gene data show CDR1 as SNHLY and CDR2 as FYNNEI. CDR3 length equals 16 residues. The CDR3 DNA follows: TGTGCCAGCAGTGACCCCCGACATTTAGCTAACTATGGCTACACCTTC. This codes for CASSDPRHLANYGYTF.

CDR3 sequence: CASSLVANSHNEQFF. The CDR3 DNA reads TGCGCCAGCAGCTTGGTCGCTAATTCCCACAATGAGCAGTTCTTC. The chain combines TRBV5-1 with TRBJ2-1, with D uncertain. The V gene lost 0 bases and the J gene lost 5 bases, with 12 bases spanning the gap. CDR1 and CDR2 from the germline V gene are SGHRS and YFSETQ. The CDR3 is 15 amino acids.

J is TRBJ2-7 and V is TRBV10-3, with 8 bases fitting TRBD1. The junction had 8 bases not matched to a gene; V was cut back by 5 bases and J by 2 bases. The CDR3 contains 15 residues. Germline V CDR1 and CDR2: ENHRY, SYGVKD. In DNA, the CDR3 is TGTGCCATCAGTATCGGACAGGGCGTCCCCTACGAGCAGTACTTC. The encoded protein is CAISIGQGVPYEQYF.